These 15 T cell receptor beta chains were all obtained from the same sample, sequenced in a study of blood T cell repertoires in COVID-19. Method: immunoSEQ multiplex PCR; TCRdb's copy keeps in-frame clones and lacks some. The sample includes approximately 210,000 clones, approximately 90% seen only once; the top ten take 3.5% to 4.5%. Sequencing was performed on peripheral blood. The origin of the receptors is a human donor in a cohort sampled during active COVID-19.

The chain uses TRBV19 and TRBJ1-1, with D perhaps matching TRBD1 (6 bases). Germline V CDR1 and CDR2: LNHDA, SQIVND (reference sequence). The CDR3 is 15 residues long. The V end was cut by 5 bases, the J end by 0 bases, with 13 bases between. CDR3 region: CASSLRQALNTEAFF. CDR3 bases: TGTGCCAGTAGTCTCCGACAGGCGCTGAACACTGAAGCTTTCTTT.

The rearrangement uses TRBV18 and TRBJ1-4; D is unclear. Germline CDR1 reads KGHSH; CDR2 reads LQKENI. This CDR3 contains 18 residues. V was trimmed by 4 bases and J by 0 bases, leaving 18 bases between them. The CDR3 here is CASSREKQLVATNEKLFF. The CDR3 DNA is TGTGCCAGCTCACGGGAGAAGCAGCTAGTTGCAACTAATGAAAAACTGTTTTTT.

The chain employs TRBV2 and TRBJ2-1; D perhaps matches TRBD2 (6 bases). V was shortened by 4 bases and J by 7 bases, with 20 bases between the two germline ends. Germline V lookup: CDR1 SNHLY, CDR2 FYNNEI. The CDR3 is made up of 16 amino acids. Here the CDR3 DNA reads TGTGCCAGCAGTGTCTTGATTAGCGGCTTTGGGAATGAGCAGTTCTTC. Its protein is CASSVLISGFGNEQFF.

This chain links TRBV5-1 with TRBJ1-1; TRBD1 might be the D (6 bases). Germline CDR1 reads SGHRS; CDR2 reads YFSETQ. This CDR3 contains 13 residues. V was cut by 4 bases and J by 7 bases, with 14 bases left in between. CDR3 nucleotide sequence: TGCGCCAGCAGCCCCTGGACAGATAATGAAGCTTTCTTT. It codes for CASSPWTDNEAFF.

The CDR3 is CASSLASDRGEQYF. The CDR3 region has the DNA TGTGCCAGCAGCTTAGCATCGGACAGGGGCGAGCAGTACTTC. J is TRBJ2-7 and V is TRBV11-2; 9 nucleotides match TRBD1. Trimming at V came to 1 base and at J to 6 bases, leaving 4 bases not matched to a gene. Germline lookup yields CDR1 SGHAT and CDR2 FQNNGV. This CDR3 has 14 residues.

Only one count was recorded for this clone. This chain links TRBV28 with TRBJ1-2, with 8 bases aligning to TRBD1. J lost 5 bases, V lost 7 bases, and 3 bases had no gene match. Germline V gene sequence: CDR1 MDHEN, CDR2 SYDVKM. The CDR3 length is 12 residues. The CDR3 protein is CASIDRGYGYTF. CDR3 DNA: TGTGCCAGCATTGACAGGGGATATGGCTACACCTTC.

The chain recombines TRBV5-1 with TRBJ2-7, with TRBD1 identical over 7 bases. V lost 4 bases and J lost 2; bases outside the gene matches: 3. Germline CDR1 and CDR2: SGHRS and YFSETQ. This CDR3 is 13 amino acids long. The CDR3 sequence: CASSQTGTYEQYF. In nucleotides, the CDR3 is TGCGCCAGCAGCCAGACAGGGACCTACGAGCAGTACTTC.

V and J are TRBV3-1 (or the pseudogene TRBV3-2) and TRBJ1-5; D might be TRBD1 (5 bases). The V gene's germline CDR1 is LGHDT and CDR2 YNNKEL (reference sequence). The CDR3 is made up of 16 amino acids. The V end lost 0 bases, the J end lost 5 bases, and 14 bases lay between the germline ends. As DNA, the CDR3 is TGTGCCAGCAGCCAAGATCGTTCGCGGGGGGATCAGCCCCAGCATTTT. Translation gives CASSQDRSRGDQPQHF.

The rearrangement joins TRBV15 to TRBJ1-6; TRBD1 agrees at 7 bases. Per germline, CDR1 LNHNV and CDR2 YYDKDF (reference sequence). The J segment lost 6 bases and the V segment lost 1 base, leaving 9 bases of the junction unmatched. This CDR3 spans 17 amino acids. The CDR3 DNA reads as TGTGCCACCAGCAGAGCGGACAGGCCTTCTCTTAATTCACCCCTCCACTTT. It translates to CATSRADRPSLNSPLHF.

The V gene is TRBV5-6, the J gene TRBJ2-1; 14 nucleotides match TRBD2. V lost 3 bases and J lost 1; bases outside the gene matches: 6. Germline lookup yields CDR1 SGHDT and CDR2 YYEEEE. This CDR3 has 18 amino acids. This CDR3 reads CASSSTSGRAWSYNEQFF. CDR3 DNA: TGTGCCAGCAGCTCGACTAGCGGGAGGGCCTGGTCCTACAATGAGCAGTTCTTC.

The V call is TRBV28, the J call TRBJ1-1, with D unclear. V was trimmed by 5 bases and J by 1 base, leaving 14 bases between them. The CDR3 spans 15 residues. Germline V gene lookup returns CDR1 MDHEN and CDR2 SYDVKM. The CDR3, as DNA: TGTGCCAGCAGTCCTCCCGACAAACAGAACACTGAAGCTTTCTTT. Amino acid sequence: CASSPPDKQNTEAFF.

The chain couples TRBV7-2 to TRBJ2-2; 7 bases map to TRBD2. This CDR3 has 14 residues. Losses at the gene ends were 5 bases for V and 8 bases for J; bases not matched to a gene: 8. Germline assignment: CDR1 SGHTA and CDR2 FQGNSA. CDR3 DNA: TGTGCCAGCAGCCTCCTCGCGGGAGTGGGGGAGCTGTTTTTT. Translated: CASSLLAGVGELFF.

The rearrangement uses TRBV19 and TRBJ1-2; no reliable D call. CDR1 and CDR2 (germline): LNHDA, SQIVND (reference sequence). The CDR3 has 13 residues. Trimming cost V 4 bases and J 3 bases, with 9 bases left between them. The CDR3 nucleotides are TGTGCCAGTAGTACCGACCGGGACTATGGCTACACCTTC. As protein: CASSTDRDYGYTF.

The rearrangement uses TRBV28 and TRBJ2-5, with D possibly being TRBD1 (5 bases). Looked up from germline, CDR1 is MDHEN and CDR2 is SYDVKM. This CDR3 comprises 16 residues. V was trimmed by 6 bases and J by 2 bases, leaving 19 bases between them. The CDR3 DNA reads TGTGCCAGCAGAAGTCACTCAGGGTTGGTACAAGAGACCCAGTACTTC. Its protein product is CASRSHSGLVQETQYF.

This clone turned up a few times. V usage is TRBV5-4 and J usage is TRBJ1-6; 8 bases are shared with TRBD1. Per the germline V gene, CDR1 is SGHNT and CDR2 is YYREEE (reference sequence). The length of the CDR3 is 14 residues. Trimming took 4 bases from V and 9 from J; bases not matched to a gene: 6. CDR3 region: CASSRTGKASPLHF. CDR3 DNA sequence: TGTGCCAGCAGCAGGACAGGGAAGGCTTCACCCCTCCACTTT.